The 30 T cell receptor beta chains below were found in one sample sequenced in a study of cytomegalovirus exposure and HLA in healthy donors. The PCR made use of 60 Vbeta and 13 Jbeta primers. Assay: immunoSEQ multiplex PCR; the TCRdb copy retains only in-frame clones and omits some. The sample consists of about 120,000 clones, 8% to 10% of them appearing once. Sequencing was performed on PBMCs. The source is a man aged 25-40 years in good health and CMV-seronegative.

Remarks on this clone: Compared with germline, one end of the junction differs, possibly owing to a read error. V gene TRBV30 combines with J gene TRBJ2-1, with a weak D call TRBD1 (8 bases). Germline V gives CDR1 GTSNPN, CDR2 SVGIG (reference sequence). The CDR3 covers 14 residues. CDR3 amino acids: CAGRGQGADNEQFF. DNA for the CDR3: TGTGCCGGGAGGGGGCAGGGGGCGGACAATGAGCAGTTCTTC.

The rearrangement uses TRBV5-1 and TRBJ2-5; TRBD2 might be the D (6 bases). Gene TRBJ2-7 matches the end of the DNA better, so the J call may be wrong. The length of the CDR3 is 16 residues. Per the germline V gene, CDR1 is SGHRS and CDR2 is YFSETQ. CDR3: CASSFFNGGSSYEQYF. The CDR3 region has the DNA TGCGCCAGCAGCTTTTTTAACGGAGGGAGCTCCTACGAGCAGTACTTC.

For the CDR3, the DNA is TGTGCCAGCAGCCCCCAGCCAGGGAACACCGGGGAGCTGTTTTTT. This sequence encodes CASSPQPGNTGELFF. V is TRBV9 and J is TRBJ2-2; no firm D call. V lost 4 bases, J lost 1 base, and 11 bases lay in between. Looked up from germline, CDR1 is SGDLS and CDR2 is YYNGEE. This CDR3 spans 15 amino acids.

This chain links TRBV7-2 with TRBJ1-1; TRBD1 might be the D (5 bases). The CDR3 runs to 14 residues. Trimming shortened V by 5 bases and J by 6 bases, and 16 bases separated the two germline ends. Germline V lookup: CDR1 SGHTA, CDR2 FQGNSA. The CDR3 region is CASSPGRGWSEAFF. CDR3 DNA: TGTGCCAGCAGCCCAGGAAGGGGTTGGTCTGAAGCTTTCTTT.

The chain combines TRBV6-1 with TRBJ1-1; D is undetermined. V was pared by 1 base and J by 6 bases, with 12 bases between. From germline, CDR1 is MNHNS and CDR2 SASEGT. The CDR3 runs to 14 residues. The chain's CDR3 is CASSEGVGGPEAFF. In DNA, the CDR3 is TGTGCCAGCAGTGAAGGTGTGGGCGGGCCTGAAGCTTTCTTT.

This chain connects TRBV15 to TRBJ1-2; maybe TRBD1 (6 bases). Trimming stripped 5 bases from V and 7 bases from J, with 23 bases between. CDR1 is LNHNV, CDR2 YYDKDF, per germline (reference sequence). This CDR3 contains 16 residues. This CDR3 is CATSSKTQGRPGGYTF. The CDR3 DNA is TGTGCCACCAGCTCAAAAACACAGGGCCGTCCTGGTGGCTACACCTTC.

There are a few counts of this clone. The chain carries TRBV11-2 and TRBJ2-3, with TRBD2 as a possible D gene (6 bases). V was cut by 0 bases and J by 2 bases, with 15 bases left in between. This CDR3 has 17 amino acids. Germline lookup yields CDR1 SGHAT and CDR2 FQNNGV. CDR3 DNA: TGTGCCAGCAGCTTAGATCGGGGGTCCGGGGACACAGATACGCAGTATTTT. Amino acid sequence: CASSLDRGSGDTDTQYF. The full variable domain, in which reference TRBV11-2 and TRBJ2-3 provide the parts outside the CDR3, is EAGVAQSPRYKIIEKRQSVAFWCNPISGHATLYWYQQILGQGPKLLIQFQNNGVVDDSQLPKDRFSAERLKGVDSTLKIQPAKLEDSAVYLCASSLDRGSGDTDTQYFGPGTRLTVL.

This clone was picked up a small number of times. The chain combines TRBV18 with TRBJ2-7; 7 bases align to TRBD1. CDR1 and CDR2 from the germline V gene are KGHSH and LQKENI. The CDR3 totals 17 residues. The V and J ends lost 1 base and 0 bases, in that order; junction bases with no gene match: 9. Written as DNA, the CDR3 is TGTGCCAGCTCACCACGGGTGGGGACAGACCACTCCTACGAGCAGTACTTC. It is translated as CASSPRVGTDHSYEQYF. Together with reference TRBV18 and TRBJ2-7, the CDR3 gives the full variable domain: NAGVMQNPRHLVRRRGQEARLRCSPMKGHSHVYWYRQLPEEGLKFMVYLQKENIIDESGMPKERFSAEFPKEGPSILRIQQVVRGDSAAYFCASSPRVGTDHSYEQYFGPGTRLTVT.

Regarding this clone: This specimen includes other DNA sequences encoding the same CDR3. The chain combines TRBV5-4 with TRBJ1-2, with D maybe TRBD1 (5 bases). The germline V and J ends were trimmed by 0 bases and 6 bases, with 9 bases remaining between them. This CDR3 has 13 amino acids. Per germline, CDR1 SGHNT and CDR2 YYREEE (reference sequence). CDR3 loop: CASSLVREDGYTF. CDR3 in DNA: TGTGCCAGCAGCTTGGTCAGGGAGGATGGCTACACCTTC. The whole variable domain, remainder taken from reference TRBV5-4 and TRBJ1-2, is ETGVTQSPTHLIKTRGQQVTLRCSSQSGHNTVSWYQQALGQGPQFIFQYYREEENGRGNFPPRFSGLQFPNYSSELNVNALELDDSALYLCASSLVREDGYTFGSGTRLTVV.

This clone was counted only a few times. J is TRBJ2-7 and V is TRBV25-1; tentative D call: TRBD1 (6 bases). V was pared by 2 bases and J by 3 bases, with 20 bases between. This CDR3 region has 17 residues. Germline V gives CDR1 MGHDK, CDR2 SYGVNS. The CDR3 DNA is TGTGCCAGCAGTGAAGCTACGGTCCCAGGGGACCGCTACGAGCAGTACTTC. Translation gives CASSEATVPGDRYEQYF.

The CDR3 nucleotides are TGTGCCAGTACCCTCGGAGACTTAATGAACACTGAAGCTTTCTTT. Translation: CASTLGDLMNTEAFF. This rearrangement joins TRBV19 to TRBJ1-1; no clear D. Looked up from germline, CDR1 is LNHDA and CDR2 is SQIVND (reference sequence). The CDR3 is made up of 15 amino acids. Deletions cut 7 bases from V and 0 bases from J, with 15 bases between.

This clone has only a few counts. The genes are TRBV19 and TRBJ2-7; 8 bases match TRBD1. Germline V gives CDR1 LNHDA, CDR2 SQIVND (reference sequence). V was clipped by 5 bases and J by 0 bases; unmatched bases: 0. The CDR3 length is 13 residues. CDR3 protein: CASSQGASYEQYF. CDR3 nucleotides: TGTGCCAGTAGTCAGGGGGCCTCCTACGAGCAGTACTTC.

Only a few counts were recorded for this clone. This chain joins TRBV5-1 and TRBJ2-2, with 10 bases lining up with TRBD2. This CDR3 is built from 19 residues. Germline CDR1 reads SGHRS; CDR2 reads YFSETQ. J gave up 5 bases and V 4 bases, and 17 bases lay outside the gene matches. The CDR3 DNA reads TGCGCCAGCAGCCAGCACCGCCAGCGGGGGGGAATTGGGACCGGGGAGCTGTTTTTT. It yields the protein CASSQHRQRGGIGTGELFF.

This clone has a handful of counts. The chain carries TRBV29-1 and TRBJ2-5; TRBD1 matches 12 bases. Germline CDR1 reads SQVTM; CDR2 reads ANQGSEA. After removal of 4 bases from V and 5 bases from J, the junction contained 5 bases not matched to a gene. The CDR3 spans 14 residues. CDR3 in amino acids: CSVGGDRGRETQYF. DNA of the CDR3: TGCAGCGTTGGAGGGGACAGGGGGCGGGAGACCCAGTACTTC.

The table lists this clone with a few counts. A read error may account for a junction end that differs from germline. The rearrangement uses TRBV27 and TRBJ2-2; 14 positions match TRBD2. This CDR3 spans 18 amino acids. From germline, CDR1 is MNHEY and CDR2 SMNVEV (reference sequence). The CDR3 region is CACREGLAGEANTGELFF. Written as DNA, the CDR3 is TGTGCCTGCAGGGAGGGACTAGCGGGAGAGGCGAACACCGGGGAGCTGTTTTTT.

The sample holds a few counts of this clone. V is TRBV1 and J is TRBJ2-5; the table's D call, TRBD2, was not checked against the DNA. TRBV1 constitutes a pseudogene. There are 16 residues in the CDR3. CDR3 protein: CTSSQAFRDSGETQYF. The CDR3 region has the DNA TGCACCAGCAGCCAAGCTTTCCGGGACTCCGGAGAGACCCAGTACTTC.

The table lists this clone with a few counts. This chain links TRBV2 with TRBJ2-2; 11 bases agree with TRBD2. There are 15 residues in the CDR3. The V gene end was trimmed by 6 bases and the J gene end by 4 bases; junction bases not matched to a gene: 4. Per germline, CDR1 SNHLY and CDR2 FYNNEI. The CDR3: CASSALAGATGELFF. In nucleotides, the CDR3 is TGTGCCAGCAGCGCACTAGCGGGAGCCACCGGGGAGCTGTTTTTT.

This clone occurred a few times. This chain joins TRBV11-3 and TRBJ1-2, with 7 bases identical to TRBD1. The germline V gene encodes CDR1 SGHNT and CDR2 YENEEA. The V gene end was trimmed by 5 bases and the J gene end by 4 bases; junction bases not matched to a gene: 10. The CDR3 extends over 15 amino acids. This CDR3 is CASSQGTAAGYGYTF. In nucleotides, the CDR3 is TGTGCCAGCAGCCAAGGGACAGCGGCTGGCTATGGCTACACCTTC.

This clone occurred a few times. A junction end diverges from the germline sequence, so it may reflect a read error. CDR3 coding DNA: TGTGCCACCAGCAGAGAACGTGGCTCGTACAATGCGCAGTTCTTC. This gives the protein CATSRERGSYNAQFF. The J gene is TRBJ2-1, the V gene TRBV15; no definite D call. The CDR3 length is 15 residues. CDR1 and CDR2 from the germline V gene are LNHNV and YYDKDF (reference sequence).

This clone occurred a few times. The chain uses TRBV6-1 and TRBJ1-5; D ambiguous. V lost 0 bases and J lost 0, with 3 bases in between. This CDR3 has 14 residues. CDR1 is MNHNS and CDR2 is SASEGT in the germline V gene. CDR3 protein: CASSEAYSNQPQHF. CDR3 nucleotide sequence: TGTGCCAGCAGTGAAGCGTATAGCAATCAGCCCCAGCATTTT.

The V call is TRBV2, the J call TRBJ2-5, with D maybe TRBD2 (6 bases). The CDR3 loop spans 15 amino acids. V was pared by 7 bases and J by 1 base, with 16 bases between. Germline-derived CDR1 and CDR2 are SNHLY and FYNNEI. CDR3 sequence: CASNPLEGGQETQYF. The CDR3 bases are TGTGCCAGCAACCCCCTGGAGGGAGGCCAAGAGACCCAGTACTTC.

Here the CDR3 DNA reads TGTGCCAGCAGTGTAGGGACTAGCACAGATACGCAGTATTTT. As protein: CASSVGTSTDTQYF. The V and J genes are TRBV2 and TRBJ2-3; TRBD2 might be the D (6 bases). The V gene's germline CDR1 is SNHLY and CDR2 FYNNEI. The CDR3 sequence is 14 residues long. V lost 4 bases, J lost 0 bases, and 8 bases lay in between.

The chain joins TRBV6-5 to TRBJ2-5; tentative D call: TRBD1 (6 bases). The tail of the sequence fits TRBJ2-7 better, so the J call may be wrong. Germline V lookup: CDR1 MNHEY, CDR2 SVGAGI. This CDR3 spans 13 amino acids. The CDR3 spells CASSPNRVGEQYF. CDR3 nucleotide sequence: TGTGCCAGCAGCCCAAACAGGGTAGGCGAGCAGTACTTC.

V is TRBV6-5 and J is TRBJ1-1, with 8 bases aligning to TRBD1. There are 13 residues in the CDR3. The V and J ends lost 6 bases and 5 bases, in that order; junction bases with no gene match: 5. Germline CDR1 reads MNHEY; CDR2 reads SVGAGI. The CDR3 loop is CASRDRVVTEAFF. The CDR3 DNA follows: TGTGCCAGCAGGGACAGGGTGGTTACTGAAGCTTTCTTT.

V is TRBV11-2 and J is TRBJ1-4; 8 nucleotides align to TRBD1. Germline V gene sequence: CDR1 SGHAT, CDR2 FQNNGV. The CDR3 sequence is 16 residues long. The trim removed 5 bases at V and 4 bases at J, leaving 9 bases unmatched. The chain's CDR3 is CASSVTRQGNNEKLFF. The CDR3 DNA reads TGTGCCAGCAGCGTCACCCGACAGGGGAATAATGAAAAACTGTTTTTT.

The rearrangement joins TRBV28 to TRBJ2-2; 9 positions match TRBD1. The CDR3 spans 15 residues. Germline CDR1 and CDR2: MDHEN and SYDVKM. With V trimmed by 6 bases and J by 6 bases, 8 bases remained unmatched. The CDR3 DNA reads TGTGCCAGCAGGATCCGGGACAGGGAGGCCGGGGAGCTGTTTTTT. It is translated as CASRIRDREAGELFF.

In this sample, this clone turned up a few times. The chain couples TRBV7-2 to TRBJ1-5; no definite D call. The length of the CDR3 is 13 residues. V was shortened by 2 bases and J by 3 bases, with 5 bases between the two germline ends. CDR1 is SGHTA, CDR2 FQGNSA, per germline. In DNA, the CDR3 is TGTGCCAGCAGCTTACAAATCAATCAGCCCCAGCATTTT. Encoded protein: CASSLQINQPQHF.

The chain combines TRBV18 with TRBJ1-1; 8 bases are shared with TRBD1. V trimming: 5 bases; J trimming: 4 bases; junction bases outside the gene matches: 6. Germline CDR1 is KGHSH and CDR2 is LQKENI. CDR3 size: 14 residues. The chain's CDR3 is CASSSGQGVTEAFF. CDR3 DNA sequence: TGTGCCAGCTCATCCGGACAGGGTGTCACTGAAGCTTTCTTT.

Only a few counts were recorded for this clone. The chain has TRBV18 and TRBJ2-5, with D possibly matching TRBD1 (7 bases). Per the germline V gene, CDR1 is KGHSH and CDR2 is LQKENI. The CDR3 is 13 residues long. V lost 6 bases to trimming and J lost 9 bases, with 17 bases between them. CDR3 sequence: CASSPRQGGPQYF. The CDR3 coding sequence is TGTGCCAGCTCTCCTAGACAGGGAGGTCCCCAGTACTTC.

This clone was observed a handful of times. The chain couples TRBV5-6 to TRBJ2-7; tentatively, D is TRBD1 (6 bases). V was clipped by 4 bases and J by 0 bases, with 11 bases between them. The CDR3 loop spans 14 amino acids. Germline CDR1 reads SGHDT; CDR2 reads YYEEEE. Written as DNA, the CDR3 is TGTGCCAGCAGCCCACAGGGTCACTCCTACGAGCAGTACTTC. This translates into CASSPQGHSYEQYF.